This T cell receptor beta chain appears in the sequencing data of a study of cytomegalovirus exposure and HLA in healthy donors. Between the trimmed V and J ends, which lost 2 bases and 6 bases, there was a span of 8 bases. From germline, CDR1 is SGHRS and CDR2 YFSETQ. The CDR3 totals 12 residues. PCR amplification relied on 60 Vbeta primers (plus 13 Jbeta primers). Repertoires were generated with immunoSEQ multiplex PCR, while TCRdb's copy carries only in-frame clones and drops some. This table holds about 200,000 clones, about 86% found once. As for this clone: Antigen specificity is unknown.

Study-level points and caveats: Earlier results showed most TCR beta V segments being productive about 87% or about 30% of the time.

This chain connects TRBV5-1 to TRBJ1-1; no firm D call. This receptor was identified in a woman aged 30 to 39 in good health and CMV-seronegative. Sequenced sample: PBMCs. CDR3 coding DNA: TGCGCCAGCAGCTTTATCGGGGCTGAAGCTTTCTTT. Residues: CASSFIGAEAFF.